The clone carrying this TCR beta chain was counted ten times or more. What it binds is not known. Time point defined: sample taken at primary tumor resection. Tumor, nontumor lung or frozen PBMC supplied whole RNA that was sequenced unsorted. The approximately 78 donors had untreated early-stage non-small cell lung cancer. This CDR3 contains 16 residues. Germline V gene sequence: CDR1 SGHRS, CDR2 YFSETQ. Trimming cost V 5 bases and J 0 bases, with 14 bases left between them. TCR cDNA molecules each carried a unique molecular identifier. Each CDR3 protein gets one entry after TCRdb re-called the 5' RACE reads with MiXCR. Seen here are about 20,000 distinct CDR3 sequences, 15% to 20% observed once, and the top ten hold around an eighth. The source of the sample is a study of spatial heterogeneity in lung cancer. On the study more broadly: As counted in raw reads, each unique TCR and UMI combination appeared more than ten times on average. Study-wide results and caveats: Resection blood, more than follow-up blood, showed ubiquitous expanded tumor TCRs.

The source material was PBMCs, sampled at surgery. The TCR comes from a male donor with early-stage non-small cell lung cancer. J is TRBJ1-4 and V is TRBV5-1, with D tentatively TRBD1 (5 bases). The CDR3, as DNA: TGCGCCAGCAGTTGGGGGGAGCCCGCAACTAATGAAAAACTGTTTTTT. Amino acid sequence: CASSWGEPATNEKLFF.